Shown below are 14 T cell receptor beta chains from a single sample sequenced in a study of cytomegalovirus exposure and HLA in healthy donors (dated by TCRdb to 2015 to 2018). The library was generated by the immunoSEQ multiplex PCR assay. For the multiplex PCR, a mixture combining 60 forward primers for TCR Vbeta segments and 13 reverse primers for TCR Jbeta segments was used. TCRdb carries this immuneACCESS record with in-frame sequences only. Its versions omit some clonotypes, under half of them owing to an unresolved V gene in the studies checked, with the rest unexplained. The sample table records 90,000 or so clones; about 78% of these occur just once. The ten largest account for over 3% of the sample. The sequencing sample was made of PBMCs. The source of these receptors is a woman in her forties in good health and CMV-seronegative.

The rearrangement uses TRBV7-9 and TRBJ1-3, with unresolved D. Trimming shortened V by 11 bases and J by 0 bases, and 14 bases separated the two germline ends. The CDR3 sequence is 14 residues long. Germline V gives CDR1 SEHNR, CDR2 FQNEAQ (reference sequence). CDR3 loop: CAVEGINSGNTIYF. The CDR3 DNA reads TGTGCCGTGGAGGGCATAAACTCTGGAAACACCATATATTTT.

The rearrangement joins TRBV11-2 to TRBJ1-2; D is unresolved. This CDR3 is built from 14 residues. Germline CDR1 and CDR2: SGHAT and FQNNGV. Deletions cut 5 bases from V and 4 bases from J, with 14 bases between. The CDR3 DNA reads as TGTGCCAGCAGCCGTCCTGAAGGGAGCTATGGCTACACCTTC. It codes for CASSRPEGSYGYTF.

This clone was detected only once. V gene TRBV19 combines with J gene TRBJ2-2, with 9 bases lining up with TRBD1. The CDR3 sequence is 17 residues long. The trim removed 5 bases at V and 0 bases at J, leaving 7 bases unmatched. Germline V gives CDR1 LNHDA, CDR2 SQIVND (reference sequence). CDR3 residues: CASSGGTGPPNTGELFF. In nucleotides, the CDR3 is TGTGCCAGTAGTGGGGGGACAGGGCCTCCGAACACCGGGGAGCTGTTTTTT.

The V call is TRBV7-9, the J call TRBJ2-1; 9 nucleotides line up with TRBD2. The V gene's germline CDR1 is SEHNR and CDR2 FQNEAQ (reference sequence). The trim removed 8 bases at V and 3 bases at J, leaving 2 bases unmatched. The CDR3 has 13 residues. In DNA, the CDR3 is TGTGCCAGCTCTAGCGGGAACTACAATGAGCAGTTCTTC. Protein product: CASSSGNYNEQFF.

The chain is built from TRBV21-1 and TRBJ1-1. TRBV21-1 constitutes a pseudogene. The CDR3 contains 18 residues. The chain's CDR3 is CASSKGGGTPIEGTEAFF. As DNA, the CDR3 is TGTGCCAGCAGCAAGGGAGGGGGTACCCCAATTGAGGGCACTGAAGCTTTCTTT.

The gene calls are TRBV29-1 and TRBJ1-1; 7 bases are shared with TRBD1. V was clipped by 6 bases and J by 2 bases; unmatched bases: 6. The CDR3 runs to 13 residues. CDR1 and CDR2 (germline): SQVTM, ANQGSEA. CDR3 sequence: CSVSRGLNTEAFF. The CDR3 coding sequence is TGCAGCGTATCGAGGGGGCTTAACACTGAAGCTTTCTTT.

V gene TRBV6-6 combines with J gene TRBJ2-5, with 7 positions matching TRBD1. The CDR3 consists of 14 residues. The V and J ends lost 5 bases and 5 bases, in that order; junction bases with no gene match: 8. The V gene's germline CDR1 is MNHNY and CDR2 SVGAGI (reference sequence). The CDR3, as DNA: TGTGCCAGCAGTCGCCGACAGGGTGGTGAGACCCAGTACTTC. Translated, it gives CASSRRQGGETQYF.

The chain employs TRBV6-1 and TRBJ2-7; no clear D. V lost 7 bases and J lost 1, with 11 bases in between. The CDR3 is 13 residues long. The germline gives CDR1 MNHNS, CDR2 SASEGT. The CDR3 here is CASTRPASYEQYF. The CDR3 DNA follows: TGTGCCAGCACGAGGCCGGCTTCCTACGAGCAGTACTTC.

This rearrangement joins TRBV15 to TRBJ1-1, with D perhaps matching TRBD1 (5 bases). From germline, CDR1 is LNHNV and CDR2 YYDKDF (reference sequence). Trimming took 0 bases from V and 1 from J, leaving 9 bases between them. CDR3 length: 15 amino acids. CDR3 sequence (DNA): TGTGCCACCAGCAGAGAACTGGGGCGGAACACTGAAGCTTTCTTT. Residues: CATSRELGRNTEAFF.

This chain uses TRBV27 with TRBJ2-2; 10 nucleotides match TRBD1. The V gene's germline CDR1 is MNHEY and CDR2 SMNVEV (reference sequence). The junction had 3 bases not matched to a gene; V was cut back by 5 bases and J by 3 bases. The CDR3 has 15 residues. CDR3 coding DNA: TGTGCCAGCAGTGCGACAGGGGGCCACACCGGGGAGCTGTTTTTT. This codes for CASSATGGHTGELFF.

This clone has at least ten counts. The chain recombines TRBV6-1 with TRBJ1-2; 7 bases map to TRBD1. From germline, CDR1 is MNHNS and CDR2 SASEGT. The V and J ends lost 1 base and 7 bases, in that order; junction bases with no gene match: 6. The length of the CDR3 is 14 residues. The CDR3 DNA reads TGTGCCAGCAGTGAAGGTGAGGGGGCGAGTGGCTACACCTTC. This encodes CASSEGEGASGYTF.

This clone was observed a handful of times. The chain uses TRBV6-6 and TRBJ1-5; the D gene is possibly TRBD1 (6 bases). V was clipped by 8 bases and J by 3 bases, with 17 bases between them. Germline CDR1 MNHNY, CDR2 SVGAGI (reference sequence). The CDR3 is 15 residues long. The CDR3 DNA follows: TGTGCCAGCCTCAACAGGGTAGGGGACAATCAGCCCCAGCATTTT. Translated, it gives CASLNRVGDNQPQHF.

The V and J genes are TRBV5-1 and TRBJ2-5; TRBD2 matches 12 bases. Germline loops: CDR1 SGHRS, CDR2 YFSETQ. The V and J ends lost 4 bases and 1 base, in that order; junction bases with no gene match: 5. The CDR3 spans 16 residues. CDR3 nucleotides: TGCGCCAGCAGCCTAGGACTAGCGGGACCCCAAGAGACCCAGTACTTC. Translating it yields CASSLGLAGPQETQYF.

CDR3 amino acids: CASGWGAYEQYF. In DNA, the CDR3 is TGTGCCAGCGGGTGGGGGGCCTACGAGCAGTACTTC. The gene calls are TRBV27 and TRBJ2-7; D is possibly TRBD2 (6 bases). Germline V gene lookup returns CDR1 MNHEY and CDR2 SMNVEV (reference sequence). The CDR3 loop spans 12 amino acids. V gave up 8 bases and J gave up 2 bases, with 10 bases separating them.